Following are 9 T cell receptor beta chains from one sample sequenced in a study of shared clonotypes between healthy human individuals. Naive CD8 cells lacked CD45RO and underwent positive selection for CCR7, leaving out terminally differentiated effector memory CD45RA+ cells. The assay was immunoSEQ multiplex PCR, and TCRdb's table has in-frame clones only and misses some. The table has around 2,000,000 clones, about 92% seen once; the top ten hold 1.5% to 2%. The sequenced material came from naive CD8+ T cells from PBMCs. Receptors were obtained from a young man in good health. Some clones in this sample may be carry-over from other donors' samples.

CDR3 in amino acids: CASSFAGGYNEQFF. DNA of the CDR3: TGTGCCAGCAGTTTCGCGGGAGGGTACAATGAGCAGTTCTTC. The chain employs TRBV2 and TRBJ2-1, with 9 positions matching TRBD2. The CDR3 totals 14 residues. Per the germline V gene, CDR1 is SNHLY and CDR2 is FYNNEI. V lost 5 bases to trimming and J lost 4 bases; unmatched junction nucleotides: 3.

The count of this clone is one. V usage is TRBV13 and J usage is TRBJ2-5, with D uncertain. Per the germline V gene, CDR1 is PRHDT and CDR2 is FYEKMQ (reference sequence). The CDR3 is 14 residues long. V was cut by 2 bases and J by 5 bases, with 12 bases left in between. This CDR3 reads CASSLRTHGETQYF. The CDR3 nucleotides are TGTGCCAGCAGCTTAAGGACCCACGGGGAGACCCAGTACTTC.

V is TRBV19 and J is TRBJ2-7, with 8 bases fitting TRBD1. Germline CDR1 and CDR2: LNHDA and SQIVND (reference sequence). The CDR3 is 15 residues long. With 4 bases clipped from V and 2 bases from J, the junction kept 7 bases outside the gene matches. The CDR3 coding sequence is TGTGCCAGTAGTAGAGACAGGGGCCAAACCTACGAGCAGTACTTC. Translation: CASSRDRGQTYEQYF.

In this sample, this clone turned up once. The chain carries TRBV7-3 and TRBJ2-6; 7 positions match TRBD2. J lost 3 bases, V lost 0 bases, and 14 bases had no gene match. The germline V gene has CDR1 SGHTA and CDR2 FQGTGA. The CDR3 has 20 residues. The CDR3 DNA sequence: TGTGCCAGCAGCTTAACTAGGGAGGGGCAGGGAGAGATTGGGGCCAACGTCCTGACTTTC. Translated, it gives CASSLTREGQGEIGANVLTF. The whole variable domain, remainder taken from reference TRBV7-3 and TRBJ2-6, is GAGVSQTPSNKVTEKGKYVELRCDPISGHTALYWYRQSLGQGPEFLIYFQGTGAADDSGLPNDRFFAVRPEGSVSTLKIQRTERGDSAVYLCASSLTREGQGEIGANVLTFGAGSRLTVL.

This clone came up a few times. The rearrangement uses TRBV28 and TRBJ1-1; 10 nucleotides agree with TRBD1. The CDR3 has 13 amino acids. The ends lost 6 bases at V and 8 bases at J; junction bases unmatched: 6. Germline V gives CDR1 MDHEN, CDR2 SYDVKM. The CDR3 DNA sequence: TGTGCCAGCAGGACAGGGGGCGTCGGAGAAGCTTTCTTT. Translated, it gives CASRTGGVGEAFF.

The chain has TRBV7-6 and TRBJ2-5; no clear D gene. Germline-derived CDR1 and CDR2 are SGHVS and FNYEAQ. V was shortened by 1 base and J by 0 bases, with 12 bases between the two germline ends. The CDR3 contains 16 residues. CDR3 DNA: TGTGCCAGCAGCTTAGAGTTTATGGGCCACCAAGAGACCCAGTACTTC. As protein: CASSLEFMGHQETQYF.

V is TRBV5-3 and J is TRBJ1-1; no clear D gene. TRBV5-3 counts as an open reading frame of uncertain function. V shed 1 base and J shed 0 bases, with 10 bases lying between them. This CDR3 is 15 amino acids long. CDR3 bases: TGTGCCAGAAGCTTGTCCAACCGAATGAACACTGAAGCTTTCTTT. Translating gives CARSLSNRMNTEAFF.

The chain carries TRBV23-1 and TRBJ1-5; no firm D call. TRBV23-1 is an ORF, and what it does is uncertain. The germline V and J ends were trimmed by 3 bases and 2 bases, with 11 bases remaining between them. The CDR3 runs to 15 residues. CDR3 bases: TGCGCCAGCAGTCAGGGTACGAGGTGCAATCAGCCCCAGCATTTT. Translation: CASSQGTRCNQPQHF.

The chain combines TRBV5-8 with TRBJ2-3; 13 bases align to TRBD2. Germline-derived CDR1 and CDR2 are SGHTS and YDEGEE. J was trimmed by 6 bases and V by 4 bases; bases with no gene match: 8. The CDR3 covers 16 residues. CDR3 nucleotide sequence: TGTGCCAGCAGCGTCGGACTAGCGGGAGTTGAGGATACGCAGTATTTT. Amino acids: CASSVGLAGVEDTQYF.